What follows are 32 T cell receptor beta chains derived from one specimen sequenced in a study of OX40 agonist ivuxolimab in advanced cancers. Sequencing used immunoSEQ multiplex PCR; TCRdb keeps in-frame clones, though not all of them. The sample has tens of thousands of clones; around four fifths are singletons. Material: CD4+ or CD8+ T cells sorted from blood, obtained in a trial of the OX40 agonist ivuxolimab. The receptor set was obtained from an adult with an advanced solid tumor such as melanoma, head and neck, liver or kidney cancer.

The V gene is TRBV6-6, the J gene TRBJ2-7, with D perhaps TRBD2 (6 bases). The ends were cut back, 0 bases at V and 0 bases at J, with 12 bases in the middle. The CDR3 loop spans 16 amino acids. Germline V gives CDR1 MNHNY, CDR2 SVGAGI (reference sequence). The CDR3 region is CASSYSPGGRSYEQYF. The CDR3 coding sequence is TGTGCCAGCAGTTACTCACCCGGGGGACGCTCCTACGAGCAGTACTTC.

This clone was counted a few times. The J gene is TRBJ1-6, the V gene TRBV4-1, with unresolved D. This CDR3 is 15 amino acids long. From germline, CDR1 is MGHRA and CDR2 YSYEKL. Trimming removed 0 bases from V and 0 bases from J, with 3 bases in between. The CDR3 sequence is CASSQEGSYNSPLHF. CDR3 DNA: TGCGCCAGCAGCCAAGAGGGCTCCTATAATTCACCCCTCCACTTT.

J is TRBJ2-2 and V is TRBV2; tentative D call: TRBD1 (5 bases). This CDR3 spans 14 amino acids. V lost 6 bases to trimming and J lost 2 bases, with 10 bases between them. Germline V gene sequence: CDR1 SNHLY, CDR2 FYNNEI. The CDR3 loop is CASRRTQNTGELFF. CDR3 sequence (DNA): TGTGCCAGCAGGAGGACACAAAACACCGGGGAGCTGTTTTTT.

The chain employs TRBV5-1 and TRBJ2-7; 10 bases fit TRBD2. The V gene end was trimmed by 4 bases and the J gene end by 4 bases; junction bases not matched to a gene: 11. Germline V gene sequence: CDR1 SGHRS, CDR2 YFSETQ. CDR3 length: 16 residues. CDR3 nucleotides: TGCGCCAGCAGCATAACTGAACTAGCGGGGTCTTACGAGCAGTACTTC. Translation gives CASSITELAGSYEQYF. Based on the CDR3 plus reference TRBV5-1 and TRBJ2-7, the full variable domain is KAGVTQTPRYLIKTRGQQVTLSCSPISGHRSVSWYQQTPGQGLQFLFEYFSETQRNKGNFPGRFSGRQFSNSRSEMNVSTLELGDSALYLCASSITELAGSYEQYFGPGTRLTVT.

The genes are TRBV4-1 and TRBJ2-5; TRBD1 aligns across 9 bases. CDR1 is MGHRA, CDR2 YSYEKL, per germline. This CDR3 is 14 amino acids long. V lost 1 base to trimming and J lost 5 bases; unmatched junction nucleotides: 2. The CDR3 DNA sequence: TGCGCCAGCAGCCAAGCCGGACAGGGGGAGACCCAGTACTTC. This gives the protein CASSQAGQGETQYF.

This clone was observed once. V and J are TRBV6-5 and TRBJ2-2, with 7 nucleotides matching TRBD2. V lost 7 bases and J lost 7; bases outside the gene matches: 12. From germline, CDR1 is MNHEY and CDR2 SVGAGI. This CDR3 region has 15 residues. CDR3 nucleotides: TGTGCCAGCACTGGTCATCCGGGGGGTATCGGGGAGCTGTTTTTT. Translated: CASTGHPGGIGELFF.

The chain recombines TRBV12-5 with TRBJ1-1, with no clear D. CDR1 and CDR2 (germline): LGHNT, FRNRAP. The CDR3 extends over 13 amino acids. Here the CDR3 DNA reads TGTGTTTCGAGTCAAGGTTTTGGCACTGAAGCTTTCTTT. Amino acid sequence: CVSSQGFGTEAFF.

This clone came up a few times. The rearrangement joins TRBV30 to TRBJ1-5; no firm D call. This CDR3 is built from 12 residues. CDR1 and CDR2 (germline): GTSNPN, SVGIG (reference sequence). Trimming shortened V by 3 bases and J by 0 bases, and 3 bases separated the two germline ends. CDR3 bases: TGTGCCTGGAGCCGTAGCAATCAGCCCCAGCATTTT. Its protein is CAWSRSNQPQHF.

V gene TRBV28 combines with J gene TRBJ2-5; TRBD2 matches at 10 bases. With V trimmed by 0 bases and J by 1 base, 2 bases remained unmatched. The CDR3 sequence is 16 residues long. Germline values: CDR1 MDHEN, CDR2 SYDVKM. For the CDR3, the DNA is TGTGCCAGCAGTTTATGGGTAGCGGGGGGCCAAGAGACCCAGTACTTC. It translates to CASSLWVAGGQETQYF.

This sequence joins TRBV7-2 and TRBJ1-4; TRBD1 aligns across 7 bases. The junction had 9 bases not matched to a gene; V was cut back by 4 bases and J by 7 bases. From germline, CDR1 is SGHTA and CDR2 FQGNSA. The CDR3 is 15 residues long. The CDR3 coding sequence is TGTGCCAGCAGCTCCGGGGACAGCCTCGGTGAAAAACTGTTTTTT. Translation: CASSSGDSLGEKLFF.

This rearrangement joins TRBV7-9 to TRBJ2-1, with a possible D match to TRBD1 (6 bases). The ends were cut back, 0 bases at V and 7 bases at J, with 10 bases in the middle. The CDR3 sequence is 14 residues long. Germline CDR1 and CDR2: SEHNR and FQNEAQ (reference sequence). This CDR3 is CASSLATGFNEQFF. The DNA for the CDR3 is TGTGCCAGCAGCTTAGCCACAGGGTTTAATGAGCAGTTCTTC.

The chain employs TRBV4-2 and TRBJ1-1; TRBD1 aligns across 7 bases. Germline V gene data show CDR1 as LGHNA and CDR2 as YNFKEQ. The CDR3 is made up of 14 amino acids. After removal of 4 bases from V and 3 bases from J, the junction contained 5 bases not matched to a gene. The CDR3 here is CASSRTGEDTEAFF. CDR3 sequence (DNA): TGTGCCAGCAGCCGCACAGGGGAGGACACTGAAGCTTTCTTT.

The gene calls are TRBV6-1 and TRBJ1-1, with 9 positions matching TRBD1. There are 15 residues in the CDR3. The V and J ends lost 6 bases and 0 bases, in that order; junction bases with no gene match: 5. Germline assignment: CDR1 MNHNS and CDR2 SASEGT. The CDR3: CASRKTGGVNTEAFF. The CDR3 DNA reads TGTGCCAGCAGAAAGACAGGGGGAGTGAACACTGAAGCTTTCTTT.

Here the CDR3 reads CASSLTSSGNTIYF. CDR3 DNA: TGTGCCAGCAGTTTGACAAGCTCTGGAAACACCATATATTTT. The chain recombines TRBV6-1 with TRBJ1-3; D unresolved. The length of the CDR3 is 14 residues. The V end lost 5 bases, the J end lost 0 bases, and 8 bases lay between the germline ends. The germline V gene encodes CDR1 MNHNS and CDR2 SASEGT.

The chain couples TRBV6-5 to TRBJ2-1; TRBD2 might be the D (5 bases). Trimming removed 5 bases from V and 15 bases from J, with 14 bases in between. CDR3 length equals 11 residues. The germline CDR1 and CDR2 sequences are MNHEY and SVGAGI. The CDR3 spells CASSESSHPFF. The CDR3 coding sequence is TGTGCCAGCAGTGAATCTAGCCACCCGTTCTTC.

By sample fraction, this clone is medium-sized. CDR3 in DNA: TGCGCCAGCAGCTTGGCCCAGGTGGGTTCACCCCTCCACTTT. Protein: CASSLAQVGSPLHF. The chain is built from TRBV5-1 and TRBJ1-6; no firm D call. Germline loops: CDR1 SGHRS, CDR2 YFSETQ. V gave up 0 bases and J gave up 9 bases, with 10 bases separating them. The CDR3 covers 14 residues. Full variable domain (rest looked up from reference TRBV5-1 and TRBJ1-6): KAGVTQTPRYLIKTRGQQVTLSCSPISGHRSVSWYQQTPGQGLQFLFEYFSETQRNKGNFPGRFSGRQFSNSRSEMNVSTLELGDSALYLCASSLAQVGSPLHFGNGTRLTVT.

This clone is labeled as medium-sized. The chain has TRBV27 and TRBJ1-2; tentative D call: TRBD1 (5 bases). Trimming shortened V by 11 bases and J by 6 bases, and 13 bases separated the two germline ends. Germline V gene sequence: CDR1 MNHEY, CDR2 SMNVEV (reference sequence). The CDR3 loop spans 11 amino acids. The CDR3: CARDCRHGYTF. The DNA for the CDR3 is TGTGCCCGGGACTGTCGACATGGCTACACCTTC.

The chain carries TRBV5-5 and TRBJ1-6; D may be TRBD1 (6 bases). The CDR3 is made up of 20 amino acids. V was clipped by 4 bases and J by 0 bases, with 23 bases between them. Looked up from germline, CDR1 is SGHKS and CDR2 is YYEKEE (reference sequence). CDR3 protein: CASSRSGGHRSGSYNSPLHF. CDR3 nucleotides: TGTGCCAGCAGCCGGAGCGGGGGCCACAGGTCGGGCTCCTATAATTCACCCCTCCACTTT.

CDR3 DNA: TGCGCCAGCAGCCCCCGGGACAGAGAAGAGCAGTACTTC. Its protein product is CASSPRDREEQYF. V and J are TRBV4-1 and TRBJ2-7; 7 positions agree with TRBD1. V gave up 4 bases and J gave up 7 bases; unmatched junction bases: 7. CDR1 is MGHRA and CDR2 is YSYEKL in the germline V gene. The CDR3 consists of 13 residues.

The chain has TRBV28 and TRBJ1-1; D is possibly TRBD1 (6 bases). The CDR3 extends over 12 amino acids. In germline, CDR1 is MDHEN, CDR2 SYDVKM. The germline V and J ends were trimmed by 5 bases and 11 bases, with 15 bases remaining between them. The CDR3 region has the DNA TGTGCCAGCAGTACACAGGGTTTTCGGGCTTTCTTT. It specifies CASSTQGFRAFF.

The genes are TRBV9 and TRBJ2-2; TRBD1 or TRBD2 may be the D gene (5 bases each). The CDR3 runs 15 residues. Per germline, CDR1 SGDLS and CDR2 YYNGEE. The V end was cut by 0 bases, the J end by 5 bases, with 11 bases between. The CDR3 nucleotides are TGTGCCAGCAGCGTAGGGGTCGGGGCGACCGGGGAGCTGTTTTTT. This translates into CASSVGVGATGELFF.

V is TRBV10-3 and J is TRBJ1-2; D uncertain. The CDR3 is 13 amino acids. The V end was cut by 3 bases, the J end by 4 bases, with 9 bases between. The germline gives CDR1 ENHRY, CDR2 SYGVKD. CDR3 loop: CAISEGEIYGYTF. In nucleotides, the CDR3 is TGTGCCATCAGTGAAGGAGAAATCTATGGCTACACCTTC.

The J gene is TRBJ1-5, the V gene TRBV19; TRBD1 is a possible D gene (5 bases). V lost 1 base to trimming and J lost 11 bases, with 18 bases between them. The CDR3 totals 15 residues. Germline CDR1 is LNHDA and CDR2 is SQIVND (reference sequence). DNA for the CDR3: TGTGCCAGTAGTATAGTGGGGCTGACTGGACAAGCCCAGCATTTT. Protein: CASSIVGLTGQAQHF.

In its sample, this clone was seen a few times. This rearrangement joins TRBV5-1 to TRBJ2-5; 7 nucleotides line up with TRBD2. This CDR3 region has 14 residues. The V gene's germline CDR1 is SGHRS and CDR2 YFSETQ. V was clipped by 3 bases and J by 4 bases; unmatched bases: 6. The CDR3 nucleotides are TGCGCCAGCAGCTCCGGGACTATCCCAGAGACCCAGTACTTC. This gives the protein CASSSGTIPETQYF. Combining the CDR3 with reference TRBV5-1 and TRBJ2-5 gives the whole variable domain KAGVTQTPRYLIKTRGQQVTLSCSPISGHRSVSWYQQTPGQGLQFLFEYFSETQRNKGNFPGRFSGRQFSNSRSEMNVSTLELGDSALYLCASSSGTIPETQYFGPGTRLLVL.

This clone came up a few times. The V and J genes are TRBV18 and TRBJ1-3; no firm D call. V was pared by 3 bases and J by 4 bases, with 13 bases between. CDR1 KGHSH and CDR2 LQKENI come from the germline V gene. This CDR3 region has 15 residues. DNA for the CDR3: TGTGCCAGCTCACCTTCCCAGAGTCGCGGAAACACCATATATTTT. Its translation: CASSPSQSRGNTIYF.

CDR3 sequence reads: CASSYLAGGRETQYF. DNA of the CDR3: TGTGCCAGCAGTTACTTAGCGGGGGGGCGGGAGACCCAGTACTTC. V is TRBV6-5 and J is TRBJ2-5, with 11 positions matching TRBD2. CDR1 and CDR2 (germline): MNHEY, SVGAGI. CDR3 length: 15 residues. J was trimmed by 5 bases and V by 1 base; bases with no gene match: 3.

The rearrangement links TRBV11-2 to TRBJ2-2; D tentatively fits TRBD1 or TRBD2 (5 bases each). Germline V CDR1 and CDR2: SGHAT, FQNNGV. V was pared by 5 bases and J by 2 bases, with 15 bases between. The CDR3 consists of 16 residues. CDR3 residues: CASSQSRDRNTGELFF. In DNA form, the CDR3 reads TGTGCCAGCAGCCAGTCCCGGGACCGCAACACCGGGGAGCTGTTTTTT.

V gene TRBV7-7 combines with J gene TRBJ2-5, with 12 bases matching TRBD2. The CDR3 contains 15 residues. The germline gives CDR1 SSHAT, CDR2 FNYEAQ (reference sequence). Unmatched junction bases numbered 10, after V lost 4 bases and J lost 10 bases. The CDR3 nucleotides read TGTGCCAGCAGCTCCAGACTAGCGGGGGCCCGGGACCAGTACTTC. Translation: CASSSRLAGARDQYF. The entire variable domain, with the rest obtained from reference TRBV7-7 and TRBJ2-5, is as follows: GAGVSQSPRYKVTKRGQDVTLRCDPISSHATLYWYQQALGQGPEFLTYFNYEAQPDKSGLPSDRFSAERPEGSISTLTIQRTEQRDSAMYRCASSSRLAGARDQYFGPGTRLLVL.

The chain couples TRBV6-4 to TRBJ1-2; tentatively, D is TRBD1 (6 bases). V shed 2 bases and J shed 2 bases, with 18 bases lying between them. CDR3 length: 17 amino acids. Germline-derived CDR1 and CDR2 are MRHNA and SNTAGT. CDR3: CASSDPGRGGKNYGYTF. The CDR3 DNA sequence: TGTGCCAGCAGTGACCCGGGCAGGGGAGGGAAGAACTATGGCTACACCTTC.

The J gene is TRBJ1-1, the V gene TRBV20-1; D call uncertain. Trimming removed 0 bases from V and 5 bases from J, with 4 bases in between. This CDR3 spans 11 amino acids. The germline gives CDR1 DFQATT, CDR2 SNEGSKA (reference sequence). The CDR3 nucleotides are TGCAGTGCTAGAGAGAGAACTGAAGCTTTCTTT. It is translated as CSARERTEAFF.

The rearrangement joins TRBV11-2 to TRBJ2-3; the D is unclear. The CDR3 extends over 13 amino acids. Trimming left V 5 bases short and J 1 base short, with 7 bases between. Germline V lookup: CDR1 SGHAT, CDR2 FQNNGV. CDR3 in DNA: TGTGCCAGCAGCCCCCCTGGCACAGATACGCAGTATTTT. As protein: CASSPPGTDTQYF.

This clone has more than one count but fewer than ten. This chain links TRBV5-1 with TRBJ1-6, with D possibly being TRBD1 (5 bases). This CDR3 has 15 amino acids. Germline CDR1 is SGHRS and CDR2 is YFSETQ. V was shortened by 5 bases and J by 0 bases, with 9 bases between the two germline ends. The CDR3 coding sequence is TGCGCCAGCAGACAGGAGAGCTCCTATAATTCACCCCTCCACTTT. Encoded protein: CASRQESSYNSPLHF. The complete variable domain, with remaining parts taken from reference TRBV5-1 and TRBJ1-6, reads KAGVTQTPRYLIKTRGQQVTLSCSPISGHRSVSWYQQTPGQGLQFLFEYFSETQRNKGNFPGRFSGRQFSNSRSEMNVSTLELGDSALYLCASRQESSYNSPLHFGNGTRLTVT.